The subject of this entry is one TCR beta chain. The entry originates in a study of shared clonotypes between healthy human individuals. Generated by immunoSEQ multiplex PCR, the TCRdb table keeps only in-frame clones and is missing some. Here the sample spans about 510,000 clones, about four fifths being singletons. Germline loops: CDR1 MDHEN, CDR2 SYDVKM. The J segment lost 7 bases and the V segment lost 3 bases, leaving 11 bases of the junction unmatched. This CDR3 has 15 amino acids. The rearrangement joins TRBV28 to TRBJ2-7; 8 bases are shared with TRBD1. Sample: PBMCs. This receptor was identified in a woman aged 40 to 50 in good health. Some clones in this sample may be carry-over from other donors' samples. The CDR3 DNA reads TGTGCCAGCAGTTTCCCCCCGTCCACAGGGGGGGAGCAGTACTTC. Translated: CASSFPPSTGGEQYF. Full variable domain (missing parts from reference TRBV28 and TRBJ2-7): DVKVTQSSRYLVKRTGEKVFLECVQDMDHENMFWYRQDPGLGLRLIYFSYDVKMKEKGDIPEGYSVSREKKERFSLILESASTNQTSMYLCASSFPPSTGGEQYFGPGTRLTVT.